This T cell receptor beta chain is from a study of cytomegalovirus exposure and HLA in healthy donors. General study results and limits: In the approximately 130 validation repertoires, approximately 94% of cluster scores exceeded 0, per a later analysis. A few of the chains that were CMV-associated were confirmed in vitro to be specific for CMV antigens. Generally TCR sequences proved uncommon, though certain public TCRs appeared in numerous donors.

Donors were drawn from the approximately 120-subject validation cohort, separate from the 666-subject first cohort. Worth noting for this clone: Its antigen is still unknown.

Assay: immunoSEQ multiplex PCR; the TCRdb copy retains only in-frame clones and omits some. The top ten clones hold about 2.7% of a sample with some 160,000 clones, approximately 90% of them seen once. The CDR3 runs 18 residues. The V gene end was trimmed by 6 bases and the J gene end by 7 bases; junction bases not matched to a gene: 19. Per germline, CDR1 MNHEY and CDR2 SMNVEV (reference sequence). The origin of this receptor is a man between 18 and 29 years old in good health and CMV-seronegative. This chain links TRBV27 with TRBJ2-1; 9 bases match TRBD1. Sequencing used PBMCs. The CDR3 region is CASSIDPVPGQGANEQFF. DNA for the CDR3: TGTGCCAGCAGCATAGACCCGGTACCGGGACAGGGAGCGAATGAGCAGTTCTTC.